Presented here are 13 T cell receptor beta chains from one specimen sequenced in a study of vaccination effects on CD4 cells after COVID-19 (dated by TCRdb to 2022 to 2024). The antigens of these receptors remain unknown. In the ViraFEST assay, PBMC were stimulated with viral peptide pools, and TCR sequencing was then used to find antigen-specific CD4+ T cell clonotypes based on their expansion. After less than 13 days of culture, CD4+ T cells were isolated with the EasySep CD4+ T cell isolation kit. PCR-confirmed SARS-CoV-2 infection had occurred in convalescent patients between March and December 2020, before the Alpha, Beta and Delta variants emerged in the United States. The library was made by the immunoSEQ multiplex PCR assay. TCRdb re-hosts the immuneACCESS table, in-frame sequences only. Its copies lack some clones; in the studies checked, an unresolved V gene accounts for under half of them, and the cause for the rest is not known. In this sample the table shows more than 45,000 clones, 75% to 85% of which occur a single time. The ten top clones hold around 5.5% of the sample.

This sample comprised CD4+ T cells from PBMCs cultured with HIV peptides, obtained before COVID-19 vaccination. What the cell subset or site label conveys for this sample: HIV-1 Nef peptide pool negative control/reference culture. The receptors originated from a human donor who had a prior SARS-CoV-2 infection.

The count of this clone is one. The chain uses TRBV27 and TRBJ1-6, with a tentative D call TRBD1 (6 bases). V shed 6 bases and J shed 1 base, with 19 bases lying between them. The CDR3 spans 18 residues. Germline assignment: CDR1 MNHEY and CDR2 SMNVEV (reference sequence). CDR3 loop: CASSLNAGAGSYNSPLHF. DNA for the CDR3: TGTGCCAGCAGCCTCAATGCAGGGGCGGGTTCCTATAATTCACCCCTCCACTTT.

The chain couples TRBV19 to TRBJ1-1; a weak D match, TRBD1 (5 bases). V gave up 6 bases and J gave up 8 bases, with 13 bases separating them. The CDR3 has 12 amino acids. CDR1 is LNHDA, CDR2 SQIVND, per germline (reference sequence). CDR3 in amino acids: CASSVREGEAFF. DNA for the CDR3: TGTGCCAGTAGCGTCCGCGAGGGGGAAGCTTTCTTT.

The chain recombines TRBV7-8 with TRBJ2-7; D might be TRBD2 (5 bases). The CDR3 spans 16 residues. Germline V gene data show CDR1 as SGHVS and CDR2 as FQNEAQ. Trimming cost V 5 bases and J 3 bases, with 20 bases left between them. CDR3 bases: TGTGCCAGCAGCGGGATGCGGGTCGTCGGACGCTACGAGCAGTACTTC. This sequence encodes CASSGMRVVGRYEQYF.

The rearrangement joins TRBV20-1 to TRBJ1-5; unclear D gene. Germline V CDR1 and CDR2: DFQATT, SNEGSKA (reference sequence). With 3 bases removed from V and 2 bases from J, the gap between germline ends came to 5 bases. The CDR3 extends over 12 amino acids. The CDR3 loop reads CSASKGNQPQHF. The CDR3 nucleotides read TGCAGTGCTAGTAAGGGCAATCAGCCCCAGCATTTT.

The chain joins TRBV7-2 to TRBJ1-2; TRBD1 matches 8 bases. Trimming at V came to 5 bases and at J to 7 bases, leaving 18 bases not matched to a gene. The length of the CDR3 is 17 residues. Germline CDR1 and CDR2: SGHTA and FQGNSA. The CDR3 nucleotides are TGTGCCAGCAGCCCGACCGGGACAGGCGCACTTGGGAGTGGCTACACCTTC. Translating it yields CASSPTGTGALGSGYTF. The full variable domain, with the rest looked up from reference TRBV7-2 and TRBJ1-2, is GAGVSQSPSNKVTEKGKDVELRCDPISGHTALYWYRQSLGQGLEFLIYFQGNSAPDKSGLPSDRFSAERTGGSVSTLTIQRTQQEDSAVYLCASSPTGTGALGSGYTFGSGTRLTVV.

The V gene is TRBV6-1, the J gene TRBJ2-3; 11 bases align to TRBD2. J was trimmed by 5 bases and V by 2 bases; bases with no gene match: 12. The CDR3 is made up of 18 amino acids. Germline V CDR1 and CDR2: MNHNS, SASEGT. The CDR3 loop is CASSENPPTSGVGDTQYF. DNA for the CDR3: TGTGCCAGCAGTGAAAATCCACCGACTAGCGGGGTCGGAGATACGCAGTATTTT.

This chain connects TRBV5-4 to TRBJ1-2; 8 bases agree with TRBD1. Losses at the gene ends were 3 bases for V and 4 bases for J; bases not matched to a gene: 5. Germline CDR1 and CDR2: SGHNT and YYREEE (reference sequence). The CDR3 totals 14 residues. The CDR3 loop reads CASSYYDRGYGYTF. CDR3 DNA sequence: TGTGCCAGCAGCTACTACGACAGGGGCTATGGCTACACCTTC.

The chain combines TRBV18 with TRBJ2-1; D ambiguous. V was pared by 2 bases and J by 4 bases, with 9 bases between. From germline, CDR1 is KGHSH and CDR2 LQKENI. CDR3 length equals 14 residues. The CDR3 region is CASSPNNQYNEQFF. Here the CDR3 DNA reads TGTGCCAGCTCACCAAATAATCAGTACAATGAGCAGTTCTTC.

This clone appeared a few times. This chain links TRBV18 with TRBJ2-7; D remains unclear. CDR1 is KGHSH, CDR2 LQKENI, per germline. Trimming cost V 6 bases and J 3 bases, with 12 bases left between them. CDR3 length: 13 amino acids. CDR3 sequence: CASSLAQNYEQYF. CDR3 DNA: TGTGCCAGCTCCTTGGCACAGAACTACGAGCAGTACTTC.

The chain couples TRBV27 to TRBJ2-7; a possible D gene is TRBD1 (5 bases). This CDR3 is 16 amino acids long. Germline CDR1 is MNHEY and CDR2 is SMNVEV (reference sequence). Trimming pared 3 bases from V and 4 bases from J, leaving 19 bases between. The CDR3: CASSLVGRGPPYEQYF. DNA of the CDR3: TGTGCCAGCAGTTTGGTGGGGCGCGGCCCTCCTTACGAGCAGTACTTC.

Turning to this clone: The sample contains more than one DNA sequence encoding this CDR3. The chain links TRBV7-9 to TRBJ2-3, with D unresolved. V lost 2 bases and J lost 3, with 3 bases in between. The CDR3 is made up of 12 amino acids. CDR1 is SEHNR and CDR2 is FQNEAQ in the germline V gene (reference sequence). The CDR3 reads CASSLSTDTQYF. DNA for the CDR3: TGTGCCAGCAGCTTATCTACAGATACGCAGTATTTT.

This clone was seen only a few times. This chain joins TRBV7-6 and TRBJ1-5; D possibly corresponds to TRBD1 (5 bases). Trimming cost V 7 bases and J 6 bases, with 16 bases left between them. CDR1 and CDR2 from the germline V gene are SGHVS and FNYEAQ. CDR3 size: 14 residues. CDR3 DNA sequence: TGTGCCAGCACCCTAATGGCCGGGGGTCAGCCCCAGCATTTT. Residues: CASTLMAGGQPQHF.

Here the CDR3 reads CASSLQTSGSIYNEQFF. CDR3 DNA: TGTGCCAGCAGCCTACAGACTAGCGGGAGTATCTACAATGAGCAGTTCTTC. The V call is TRBV27, the J call TRBJ2-1, with TRBD2 matching over 12 bases. Germline trimming cut 6 bases from V and 3 bases from J; bases unmatched to any gene: 9. The CDR3 totals 17 residues. Per germline, CDR1 MNHEY and CDR2 SMNVEV (reference sequence).